The 8 T cell receptor beta chains below all came from one sample that was sequenced in a study of T cell repertoires in ileal Crohn's disease. The time point is: neoterminal ileum biopsy at postoperative endoscopy, about 6 months after surgery. The table came from immunoSEQ multiplex PCR; TCRdb's copy has only in-frame clones and leaves some out. The sample has over 10,000 clones, around 70% seen once. Input material: ileal tissue. The source of these receptors is an adult with Crohn's disease.

In its sample, this clone was seen once. The chain employs TRBV5-4 and TRBJ1-6, with 8 bases fitting TRBD1. Unmatched junction bases numbered 3, after V lost 4 bases and J lost 6 bases. The CDR3 is 14 amino acids. The V gene's germline CDR1 is SGHNT and CDR2 YYREEE (reference sequence). The CDR3 is CASSRDRLNSPLHF. The CDR3 bases are TGTGCCAGCAGCCGGGACAGGCTTAATTCACCCCTCCACTTT.

The V gene is TRBV18, the J gene TRBJ2-7; 7 bases are a match to TRBD1. The CDR3 has 14 residues. Germline assignment: CDR1 KGHSH and CDR2 LQKENI. J gave up 9 bases and V 5 bases, and 13 bases lay outside the gene matches. The CDR3 sequence: CASSVDRDGRRQYF. The CDR3 DNA sequence: TGTGCCAGCTCAGTCGACAGGGATGGGCGCAGGCAGTACTTC.

The rearrangement uses TRBV19 and TRBJ1-5, with a tentative D call TRBD1 (5 bases). The germline V gene encodes CDR1 LNHDA and CDR2 SQIVND (reference sequence). V was shortened by 2 bases and J by 3 bases, with 11 bases between the two germline ends. The length of the CDR3 is 15 residues. CDR3 bases: TGTGCCAGTAGTATACGAGGGGCGTTCAATCAGCCCCAGCATTTT. Translated: CASSIRGAFNQPQHF.

V gene TRBV6-6 combines with J gene TRBJ2-5, with no clear D. CDR1 is MNHNY and CDR2 is SVGAGI in the germline V gene (reference sequence). The V end was cut by 8 bases, the J end by 0 bases, with 7 bases between. The CDR3 sequence is 12 residues long. CDR3 in DNA: TGTGCCAGCGCAGAGTACCAAGAGACCCAGTACTTC. It codes for CASAEYQETQYF.

This clone is medium-sized (0.01 to 0.1%). DNA of the CDR3: TGCGCCAGCAGCTTGTACTCAGTCAGCCTTAGCTCCTATAATTCACCCCTCCACTTT. As protein: CASSLYSVSLSSYNSPLHF. The chain links TRBV5-1 to TRBJ1-6; no reliable D call. This CDR3 is built from 19 residues. Trimming stripped 1 base from V and 0 bases from J, with 17 bases between. Germline V CDR1 and CDR2: SGHRS, YFSETQ.

This clone has only a few counts. V is TRBV6-1 and J is TRBJ1-5; D perhaps matches TRBD1 (6 bases). The CDR3 contains 13 residues. Germline V lookup: CDR1 MNHNS, CDR2 SASEGT. Trimming pared 10 bases from V and 4 bases from J, leaving 14 bases between. The CDR3 DNA reads TGTGCCACTATAGGACAGTTAAATCAGCCCCAGCATTTT. This translates into CATIGQLNQPQHF.

The V gene is TRBV12-5, the J gene TRBJ1-1, with 7 bases that match TRBD1. Germline V gives CDR1 LGHNT, CDR2 FRNRAP. Trimming at V came to 0 bases and at J to 1 base, leaving 14 bases not matched to a gene. This CDR3 spans 19 amino acids. The CDR3 DNA reads as TGTGCTAGTGGTTTGGTATATGACAGGGCTTTTGGAGGGAACACTGAAGCTTTCTTT. This gives the protein CASGLVYDRAFGGNTEAFF. The whole variable domain, remainder taken from reference TRBV12-5 and TRBJ1-1, is DARVTQTPRHKVTEMGQEVTMRCQPILGHNTVFWYRQTMMQGLELLAYFRNRAPLDDSGMPKDRFSAEMPDATLATLKIQPSEPRDSAVYFCASGLVYDRAFGGNTEAFFGQGTRLTVV.

The V and J genes are TRBV6-1 and TRBJ2-3; D is possibly TRBD2 (5 bases). Trimming removed 6 bases at V and 1 base at J, with 11 bases between. The V gene's germline CDR1 is MNHNS and CDR2 SASEGT. This CDR3 is built from 14 residues. For the CDR3, the DNA is TGTGCCAGCAGCAAGAGGGAAGGCACAGATACGCAGTATTTT. Encoded protein: CASSKREGTDTQYF.